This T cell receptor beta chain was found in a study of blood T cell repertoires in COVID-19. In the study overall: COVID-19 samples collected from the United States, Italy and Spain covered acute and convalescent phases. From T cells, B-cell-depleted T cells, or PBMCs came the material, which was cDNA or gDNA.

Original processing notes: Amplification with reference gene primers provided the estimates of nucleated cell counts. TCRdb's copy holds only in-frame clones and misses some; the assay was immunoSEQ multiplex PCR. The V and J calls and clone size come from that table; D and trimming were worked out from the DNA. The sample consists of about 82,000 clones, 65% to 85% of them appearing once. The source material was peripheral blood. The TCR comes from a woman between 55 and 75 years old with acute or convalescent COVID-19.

CDR3 region: CASSVGGLAAQETQYF. CDR3 bases: TGTGCCAGCAGCGTAGGAGGACTAGCGGCACAAGAGACCCAGTACTTC. The chain combines TRBV9 with TRBJ2-5, with 10 bases fitting TRBD2. Germline assignment: CDR1 SGDLS and CDR2 YYNGEE. V lost 0 bases to trimming and J lost 2 bases; unmatched junction nucleotides: 4. This CDR3 comprises 16 residues.